The sequence of this TCR beta chain was determined in a study of control samples from healthy donors and cancer patients. Measured with immunoSEQ multiplex PCR; TCRdb has only the in-frame clones, and not every one. The sample yields about 120,000 clones, roughly 91% seen once. V gave up 8 bases and J gave up 2 bases, with 16 bases separating them. Germline V gene sequence: CDR1 LNHDA, CDR2 SQIVND (reference sequence). CDR3 length: 15 amino acids. The TCR sequence derives from a man in his fifties with head and neck cancer. Source material: PBMCs. The chain employs TRBV19 and TRBJ1-5, with TRBD1 as a possible D gene (6 bases). CDR3 sequence reads: CASAGGGPGNQPQHF. CDR3 nucleotide sequence: TGTGCCAGTGCGGGAGGGGGGCCTGGCAATCAGCCCCAGCATTTT. The full variable domain, rest sourced from reference TRBV19 and TRBJ1-5, is DGGITQSPKYLFRKEGQNVTLSCEQNLNHDAMYWYRQDPGQGLRLIYYSQIVNDFQKGDIAEGYSVSREKKESFPLTVTSAQKNPTAFYLCASAGGGPGNQPQHFGDGTRLSIL.